These 29 T cell receptor beta chains were all obtained from the same sample, sequenced in a study of blood T cell repertoires in COVID-19. Assay used: immunoSEQ multiplex PCR; TCRdb lists only in-frame clones, some missing. Of roughly 280,000 clones listed, 80% to 90% are singletons. Sample: peripheral blood. The origin of the receptors is a woman aged 70-85 years with acute or convalescent COVID-19.

V gene TRBV5-4 combines with J gene TRBJ1-1; tentative D call: TRBD1 (5 bases). CDR3 size: 13 residues. Germline V gene lookup returns CDR1 SGHNT and CDR2 YYREEE (reference sequence). Between the trimmed V and J ends, which lost 2 bases and 7 bases, there was a span of 12 bases. The CDR3 DNA is TGTGCCAGCAGCTTTCAGGGTCTTGGTGAAGCTTTCTTT. This encodes CASSFQGLGEAFF.

The chain uses TRBV2 and TRBJ2-1; TRBD2 agrees at 7 bases. Looked up from germline, CDR1 is SNHLY and CDR2 is FYNNEI. Trimming cost V 7 bases and J 6 bases; bases outside gene matches: 9. The CDR3 length is 14 residues. The CDR3 is CASKGGGGGNEQFF. CDR3 DNA sequence: TGTGCCAGCAAAGGAGGCGGGGGTGGCAATGAGCAGTTCTTC.

This sequence joins TRBV7-3 and TRBJ2-3, with 8 bases matching TRBD1. The CDR3 loop spans 15 amino acids. The germline V gene has CDR1 SGHTA and CDR2 FQGTGA. Unmatched junction bases numbered 10, after V lost 9 bases and J lost 2 bases. The CDR3 region has the DNA TGTGCCAGTAGTCTCGGGACAGGAAACACAGATACGCAGTATTTT. Its translation: CASSLGTGNTDTQYF.

V is TRBV19 and J is TRBJ1-2; the D is unclear. This CDR3 comprises 16 residues. Germline CDR1 is LNHDA and CDR2 is SQIVND (reference sequence). Trimming took off 5 bases at V and 0 bases at J, with 16 bases between the two ends. The CDR3 region has the DNA TGTGCCAGTAGTTCTGGCCCGGGAGATCCTAACTATGGCTACACCTTC. It codes for CASSSGPGDPNYGYTF.

The J gene is TRBJ1-5, the V gene TRBV30, with TRBD1 matching 8 bases. J lost 0 bases, V lost 2 bases, and 3 bases had no gene match. The CDR3 is made up of 15 amino acids. CDR1 GTSNPN and CDR2 SVGIG come from the germline V gene (reference sequence). The CDR3 coding sequence is TGTGCCTGGAGTTCCGGGACAGGTAGCAATCAGCCCCAGCATTTT. Its protein product is CAWSSGTGSNQPQHF.

This clone was counted a few times. The V call is TRBV4-2, the J call TRBJ1-2; D not resolved. The CDR3 has 14 residues. The germline V gene encodes CDR1 LGHNA and CDR2 YNFKEQ. Trimming removed 1 base at V and 8 bases at J, with 14 bases between. CDR3 nucleotide sequence: TGTGCCAGCAGCCAAGGGCGAGAGGAGGAAGGCTACACCTTC. As protein: CASSQGREEEGYTF.

This clone was found once. The V and J genes are TRBV19 and TRBJ1-3, with D perhaps matching TRBD1 (5 bases). The CDR3 length is 15 residues. V lost 4 bases to trimming and J lost 1 base, with 11 bases between them. The germline V gene has CDR1 LNHDA and CDR2 SQIVND (reference sequence). The CDR3 DNA follows: TGTGCCAGTAGTACCTCGAAGGGGTCTGGAAACACCATATATTTT. Encoded protein: CASSTSKGSGNTIYF. The entire variable domain, with the rest obtained from reference TRBV19 and TRBJ1-3, is as follows: DGGITQSPKYLFRKEGQNVTLSCEQNLNHDAMYWYRQDPGQGLRLIYYSQIVNDFQKGDIAEGYSVSREKKESFPLTVTSAQKNPTAFYLCASSTSKGSGNTIYFGEGSWLTVV.

This chain connects TRBV19 to TRBJ2-2, with D perhaps TRBD2 (5 bases). The length of the CDR3 is 13 residues. Looked up from germline, CDR1 is LNHDA and CDR2 is SQIVND (reference sequence). The V end was cut by 3 bases, the J end by 4 bases, with 6 bases between. The CDR3 nucleotides are TGTGCCAGTAGTATCGGAGGCACCGGGGAGCTGTTTTTT. Translated: CASSIGGTGELFF. Complete variable domain (other parts from reference TRBV19 and TRBJ2-2): DGGITQSPKYLFRKEGQNVTLSCEQNLNHDAMYWYRQDPGQGLRLIYYSQIVNDFQKGDIAEGYSVSREKKESFPLTVTSAQKNPTAFYLCASSIGGTGELFFGEGSRLTVL.

This clone was observed a few times. Other DNA sequences from this sample encode an identical CDR3 as well. The chain recombines TRBV7-2 with TRBJ1-3; 7 bases are shared with TRBD1. The CDR3 covers 15 residues. Trimming removed 1 base from V and 4 bases from J; junction bases left unmatched: 4. The germline V gene encodes CDR1 SGHTA and CDR2 FQGNSA. The CDR3 region has the DNA TGTGCCAGCAGCTTAGACAGGGGCCCGGGAAACACCATATATTTT. Its translation is CASSLDRGPGNTIYF. The variable domain in full, completed from reference TRBV7-2 and TRBJ1-3, reads GAGVSQSPSNKVTEKGKDVELRCDPISGHTALYWYRQSLGQGLEFLIYFQGNSAPDKSGLPSDRFSAERTGGSVSTLTIQRTQQEDSAVYLCASSLDRGPGNTIYFGEGSWLTVV.

The gene calls are TRBV5-1 and TRBJ1-1, with 10 bases matching TRBD1. Germline values: CDR1 SGHRS, CDR2 YFSETQ. The trim removed 0 bases at V and 5 bases at J, leaving 13 bases unmatched. The CDR3 is made up of 18 amino acids. The CDR3 protein is CASSLAPTPGQGPTEAFF. The CDR3 DNA reads TGCGCCAGCAGCTTGGCTCCCACTCCGGGACAGGGGCCGACTGAAGCTTTCTTT.

This clone was picked up a small number of times. CDR3 sequence: CASSSTRSYEQYF. The DNA for the CDR3 is TGTGCCAGCAGCTCAACTAGATCCTACGAGCAGTACTTC. The chain employs TRBV11-2 and TRBJ2-7; the D gene is possibly TRBD2 (5 bases). The germline CDR1 and CDR2 sequences are SGHAT and FQNNGV. The CDR3 sequence is 13 residues long. V was trimmed by 4 bases and J by 1 base, leaving 8 bases between them.

The rearrangement links TRBV7-8 to TRBJ1-5; tentatively, D is TRBD1 (6 bases). The length of the CDR3 is 14 residues. V gave up 1 base and J gave up 8 bases, with 12 bases separating them. Germline CDR1 is SGHVS and CDR2 is FQNEAQ. The CDR3 DNA is TGTGCCAGCAGCTTAGGGGGGGGGCGTGAGCCCCAGCATTTT. It encodes CASSLGGGREPQHF.

The chain employs TRBV3-1 (or the pseudogene TRBV3-2) and TRBJ1-1, with 8 bases identical to TRBD1. CDR1 and CDR2 from the germline V gene are LGHDT and YNNKEL (reference sequence). CDR3 length equals 13 residues. The ends lost 4 bases at V and 6 bases at J; junction bases unmatched: 4. Written as DNA, the CDR3 is TGTGCCAGCAGCCGGCAGGGGGCTTCTGAAGCTTTCTTT. It yields the protein CASSRQGASEAFF.

The chain has TRBV30 and TRBJ2-2, with a weak D call TRBD2 (5 bases). Trimming took off 0 bases at V and 6 bases at J, with 8 bases between the two ends. CDR1 and CDR2 (germline): GTSNPN, SVGIG (reference sequence). CDR3 size: 13 residues. CDR3 DNA: TGTGCCTGGAGTGTTCCCGGGGCCGGGGAGCTGTTTTTT. Encoded protein: CAWSVPGAGELFF.

This CDR3 reads CASSFPGLNEQYF. The DNA for the CDR3 is TGTGCCAGCAGCTTCCCGGGACTGAACGAGCAGTACTTC. The V gene is TRBV5-5, the J gene TRBJ2-7; perhaps TRBD2 as D (6 bases). The CDR3 is made up of 13 amino acids. Germline loops: CDR1 SGHKS, CDR2 YYEKEE (reference sequence). The V and J ends lost 2 bases and 5 bases respectively, with 11 bases between them.

As DNA, the CDR3 is TGCGCCAGCAGTTCAGACAGGGGAAGATATGGCTACACCTTC. As protein: CASSSDRGRYGYTF. The chain is built from TRBV4-1 and TRBJ1-2; 8 bases are shared with TRBD1. V was clipped by 6 bases and J by 5 bases; unmatched bases: 8. Germline lookup yields CDR1 MGHRA and CDR2 YSYEKL. CDR3 length: 14 amino acids.

The V and J genes are TRBV25-1 and TRBJ1-6; TRBD1 might be the D (5 bases). Germline CDR1 and CDR2: MGHDK and SYGVNS. The CDR3 spans 16 residues. V dropped 3 bases and J dropped 0 bases, with 9 bases sitting between them. The CDR3 spells CASSETVSSYNSPLHF. CDR3 coding DNA: TGTGCCAGCAGTGAGACAGTTAGCTCCTATAATTCACCCCTCCACTTT.

The V call is TRBV19, the J call TRBJ2-7; 11 bases line up with TRBD2. This CDR3 region has 15 residues. Germline-derived CDR1 and CDR2 are LNHDA and SQIVND (reference sequence). The ends lost 1 base at V and 3 bases at J; junction bases unmatched: 2. The CDR3 DNA reads as TGTGCCAGTAGTATAGTTGGGACTAGCGGCTACGAGCAGTACTTC. Translation: CASSIVGTSGYEQYF. The complete variable domain, with remaining parts taken from reference TRBV19 and TRBJ2-7, reads DGGITQSPKYLFRKEGQNVTLSCEQNLNHDAMYWYRQDPGQGLRLIYYSQIVNDFQKGDIAEGYSVSREKKESFPLTVTSAQKNPTAFYLCASSIVGTSGYEQYFGPGTRLTVT.

The rearrangement uses TRBV10-2 and TRBJ1-5, with no clear D. The length of the CDR3 is 14 residues. The germline gives CDR1 WSHSY, CDR2 SAAADI. V was clipped by 0 bases and J by 5 bases, with 8 bases between them. The chain's CDR3 is CASSESRGYQPQHF. The CDR3 region has the DNA TGCGCCAGCAGTGAGTCTCGAGGATATCAGCCCCAGCATTTT.

The chain joins TRBV5-1 to TRBJ2-3, with D hard to call. V gave up 2 bases and J gave up 4 bases, with 14 bases separating them. The germline V gene has CDR1 SGHRS and CDR2 YFSETQ. CDR3 length: 15 amino acids. CDR3 residues: CASSLQSSGADTQYF. In DNA form, the CDR3 reads TGCGCCAGCAGCTTACAAAGCTCAGGCGCAGATACGCAGTATTTT.

This clone appeared a few times. The chain couples TRBV25-1 to TRBJ2-7, with a weak D call TRBD2 (6 bases). The CDR3 consists of 14 residues. Trimming pared 6 bases from V and 1 base from J, leaving 13 bases between. Germline CDR1 MGHDK, CDR2 SYGVNS. DNA for the CDR3: TGTGCCAGCAGCGTGGAGGAGGGATCCTACGAGCAGTACTTC. This gives the protein CASSVEEGSYEQYF.

As to this clone: This CDR3 is also generated by other DNA sequences in the sample. V and J are TRBV9 and TRBJ1-5; 7 positions agree with TRBD1. Germline-derived CDR1 and CDR2 are SGDLS and YYNGEE. The CDR3 consists of 15 residues. The junction had 4 bases not matched to a gene; V was cut back by 0 bases and J by 4 bases. CDR3: CASSVGQGFNQPQHF. The CDR3 coding sequence is TGTGCCAGCAGCGTAGGACAGGGCTTTAATCAGCCCCAGCATTTT.

About this clone itself: Other DNA sequences from this sample encode an identical CDR3 as well. The chain joins TRBV11-2 to TRBJ1-2, with D possibly matching TRBD1 (5 bases). Trimming removed 4 bases at V and 8 bases at J, with 11 bases between. CDR1 and CDR2 (germline): SGHAT, FQNNGV. This CDR3 region has 12 residues. Here the CDR3 DNA reads TGTGCCAGCAGCTGGGGGGGATCAGGCTACACCTTC. Translation gives CASSWGGSGYTF. Full variable domain (missing parts from reference TRBV11-2 and TRBJ1-2): EAGVAQSPRYKIIEKRQSVAFWCNPISGHATLYWYQQILGQGPKLLIQFQNNGVVDDSQLPKDRFSAERLKGVDSTLKIQPAKLEDSAVYLCASSWGGSGYTFGSGTRLTVV.

The chain has TRBV30 and TRBJ2-1; 11 bases are a match to TRBD2. From germline, CDR1 is GTSNPN and CDR2 SVGIG (reference sequence). This CDR3 comprises 13 residues. Trimming at V came to 3 bases and at J to 8 bases, leaving 3 bases not matched to a gene. The DNA of the CDR3 is TGTGCCTGGAGGCTAGCGGGGGGCCATGAGCAGTTCTTC. Translation: CAWRLAGGHEQFF.

The V and J genes are TRBV9 and TRBJ2-6, with D maybe TRBD1 (6 bases). V was shortened by 4 bases and J by 0 bases, with 14 bases between the two germline ends. Looked up from germline, CDR1 is SGDLS and CDR2 is YYNGEE. The CDR3 has 17 residues. CDR3 sequence reads: CASSSRQVHSGANVLTF. The CDR3 DNA follows: TGTGCCAGCAGCTCCCGACAGGTACACTCTGGGGCCAACGTCCTGACTTTC.

V is TRBV7-2 and J is TRBJ1-5; D is unresolved. The CDR3 extends over 12 amino acids. CDR1 and CDR2 (germline): SGHTA, FQGNSA. V lost 5 bases and J 3 bases, leaving 5 bases between the germline ends. In nucleotides, the CDR3 is TGTGCCAGCAGCCCTAACAATCAGCCCCAGCATTTT. Amino acids: CASSPNNQPQHF.

The CDR3 DNA reads TGTGCCAGCAGTATAACAGGGACTGAAGCTTTCTTT. It specifies CASSITGTEAFF. The genes are TRBV28 and TRBJ1-1, with D tentatively TRBD1 (6 bases). The V end lost 5 bases, the J end lost 5 bases, and 9 bases lay between the germline ends. The CDR3 covers 12 residues. Germline CDR1 and CDR2: MDHEN and SYDVKM.

The genes are TRBV9 and TRBJ1-1; D ambiguous. The CDR3 is made up of 12 amino acids. Germline V CDR1 and CDR2: SGDLS, YYNGEE. The V gene lost 3 bases and the J gene lost 4 bases, with 7 bases spanning the gap. CDR3 nucleotides: TGTGCCAGCAGCGATCTTTTCACTGAAGCTTTCTTT. It specifies CASSDLFTEAFF. The whole variable domain, filled in from reference TRBV9 and TRBJ1-1, reads DSGVTQTPKHLITATGQRVTLRCSPRSGDLSVYWYQQSLDQGLQFLIQYYNGEERAKGNILERFSAQQFPDLHSELNLSSLELGDSALYFCASSDLFTEAFFGQGTRLTVV.

The rearrangement uses TRBV27 and TRBJ1-4; D unclear. Trimming removed 0 bases from V and 0 bases from J, with 8 bases in between. Germline V gene sequence: CDR1 MNHEY, CDR2 SMNVEV (reference sequence). This CDR3 has 16 residues. This CDR3 reads CASSLSPRPTNEKLFF. The CDR3 DNA follows: TGTGCCAGCAGTTTATCCCCCAGGCCAACTAATGAAAAACTGTTTTTT.